The present T cell receptor (beta chain) was sequenced within a study of T cells after yellow fever vaccination. Study-wide findings and caveats: Abundant bulk-population clonotypes could contaminate the FACS-sorted repertoires. Faster peaking, at day 5 versus 15, marked a secondary response that was weaker. Reappearing after the booster were most of the clones from primary vaccination (almost 97% CD4, 85% to 90% CD8).

Worth noting for this clonotype: Its antigen remains unidentified.

Germline CDR1 reads SGHRS; CDR2 reads YFSETQ. The CDR3 runs 15 residues. J lost 2 bases, V lost 4 bases, and 4 bases had no gene match. From the 5' RACE reads, TCRdb called clonotypes with MiXCR, one entry per CDR3 protein. The top ten clones hold around a sixth of a sample with approximately 580,000 distinct CDR3 sequences, about a sixth of them seen once. The receptor's source is a man aged 18 to 29 who received the YFV17D yellow fever vaccine. The rearrangement joins TRBV5-1 to TRBJ2-3, with TRBD1 matching over 10 bases. The sequenced sample was PBMCs, obtained less than 6 days after the first yellow fever vaccination. Here the CDR3 DNA reads TGCGCCAGCAGCGTGACAGGGGGCGTCACAGATACGCAGTATTTT. Its protein is CASSVTGGVTDTQYF.